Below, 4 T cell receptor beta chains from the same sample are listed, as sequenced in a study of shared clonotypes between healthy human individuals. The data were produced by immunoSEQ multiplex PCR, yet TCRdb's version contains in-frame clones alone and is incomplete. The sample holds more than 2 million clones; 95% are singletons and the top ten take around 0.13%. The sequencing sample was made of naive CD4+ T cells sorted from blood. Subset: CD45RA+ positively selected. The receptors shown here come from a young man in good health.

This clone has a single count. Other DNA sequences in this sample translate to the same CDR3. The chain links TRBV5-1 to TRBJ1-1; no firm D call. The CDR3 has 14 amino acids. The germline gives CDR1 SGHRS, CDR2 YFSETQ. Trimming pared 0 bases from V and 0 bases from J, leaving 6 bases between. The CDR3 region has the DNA TGCGCCAGCAGCTTGGGGGGTTTGAACACTGAAGCTTTCTTT. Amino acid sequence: CASSLGGLNTEAFF.

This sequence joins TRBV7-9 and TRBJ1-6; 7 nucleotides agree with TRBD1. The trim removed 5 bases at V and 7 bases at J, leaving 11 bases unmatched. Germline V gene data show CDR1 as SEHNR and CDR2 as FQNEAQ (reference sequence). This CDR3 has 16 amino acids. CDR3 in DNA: TGTGCCAGCAGCCCGCAGGCCGGGACAGCAAATTCACCCCTCCACTTT. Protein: CASSPQAGTANSPLHF.

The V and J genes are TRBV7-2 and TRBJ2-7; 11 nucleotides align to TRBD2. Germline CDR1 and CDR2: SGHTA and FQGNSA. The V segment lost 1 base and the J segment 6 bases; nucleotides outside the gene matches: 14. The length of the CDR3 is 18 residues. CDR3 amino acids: CASSLESWLAGGPGEQYF. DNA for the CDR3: TGTGCCAGCAGCTTAGAGTCCTGGTTAGCGGGAGGGCCGGGCGAGCAGTACTTC. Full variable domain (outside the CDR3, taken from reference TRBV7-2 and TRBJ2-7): GAGVSQSPSNKVTEKGKDVELRCDPISGHTALYWYRQSLGQGLEFLIYFQGNSAPDKSGLPSDRFSAERTGGSVSTLTIQRTQQEDSAVYLCASSLESWLAGGPGEQYFGPGTRLTVT.

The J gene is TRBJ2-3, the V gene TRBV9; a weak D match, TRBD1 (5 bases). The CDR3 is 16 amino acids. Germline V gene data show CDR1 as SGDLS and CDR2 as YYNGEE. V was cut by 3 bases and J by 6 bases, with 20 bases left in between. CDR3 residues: CASSASSGPPWDTQYF. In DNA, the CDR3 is TGTGCCAGCAGCGCCTCGTCAGGGCCCCCTTGGGATACGCAGTATTTT.